This TCR beta chain is from a study of blood T cell repertoires in COVID-19. For the study at large: Samples taken during acute and convalescent COVID-19 were collected in the United States, Italy and Spain. Nucleic acid was either cDNA or gDNA, and it came from T cells, B-cell-depleted T cells, or PBMCs.

After removal of 5 bases from V and 2 bases from J, the junction contained 4 bases not matched to a gene. The germline V gene has CDR1 SGHAT and CDR2 FQDESV (reference sequence). The CDR3 loop spans 15 amino acids. Original methodology: Reference gene primer amplification gave nucleated cell count estimates. The repertoire was sequenced with immunoSEQ multiplex PCR; TCRdb's copy has only in-frame clones and lacks some. The D gene and trimming were derived from the DNA, and the V and J assignments and clone size from that table. The data contain 150,000 to 180,000 clones, about 88% of them singletons.

J is TRBJ2-7 and V is TRBV11-1; 12 nucleotides line up with TRBD2. The sequence came from a woman in her 70s with acute or convalescent COVID-19. The specimen was peripheral blood. CDR3 sequence: CASSRGLAGPYEQYV. The CDR3 DNA reads TGTGCCAGCAGCCGGGGACTAGCGGGTCCCTACGAGCAGTACGTC.